A single T cell receptor beta chain is shown here with its context. Its specificity is not known. Only in-frame clones appear in the TCRdb table, and some are missing; sequencing was by immunoSEQ multiplex PCR. The sample records 95,000 to 100,000 clones, approximately 84% being singletons. This specimen belongs to a study of T cell responses to AZD1222 COVID-19 vaccine. General observations from the study: The donors showed a predominance of white British ancestry and of females, with possible underestimation of clonal diversity. Only a handful of AZD1222 recipients, more than five in all, had baseline seropositivity. Increases in Spike-specific TCR breadth and depth were seen after two AZD1222 doses.

This TCR was sampled from an adult who received the AZD1222 COVID-19 vaccine. The sample here was peripheral blood, taken 28 days after the second AZD1222 dose.

The chain's CDR3 is CASREVSNQPQHF. The CDR3 coding sequence is TGTGCCAGTAGGGAAGTTTCCAATCAGCCCCAGCATTTT. J is TRBJ1-5 and V is TRBV19; D gene ambiguous. This CDR3 comprises 13 residues. Between the trimmed V and J ends, which lost 6 bases and 3 bases, there was a span of 9 bases. Germline lookup yields CDR1 LNHDA and CDR2 SQIVND (reference sequence).